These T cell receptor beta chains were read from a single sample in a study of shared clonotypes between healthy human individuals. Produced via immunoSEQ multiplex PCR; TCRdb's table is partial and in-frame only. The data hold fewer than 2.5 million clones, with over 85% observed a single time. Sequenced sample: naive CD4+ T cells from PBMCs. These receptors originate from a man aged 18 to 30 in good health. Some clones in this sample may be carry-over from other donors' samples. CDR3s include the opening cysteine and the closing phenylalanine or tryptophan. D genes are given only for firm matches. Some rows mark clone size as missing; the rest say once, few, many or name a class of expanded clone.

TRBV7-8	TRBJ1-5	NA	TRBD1	TGTGCCAGCAGCTTAACAGGGGATCAGCCCCAGCATTTT	CASSLTGDQPQHF
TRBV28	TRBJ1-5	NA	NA	TGTGCCAGCAGCCCCCATTCCGGAGTTAGCAATCAGCCCCAGCATTTT	CASSPHSGVSNQPQHF
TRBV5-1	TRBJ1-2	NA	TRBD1	TGCGCCAGCAGGGCCCCGGGACAGTTGAACTATGGCTACACCTTC	CASRAPGQLNYGYTF
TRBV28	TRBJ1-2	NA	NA	TGTGCCAGCAACAAATACGGCAGAAACTATGGCTACACCTTC	CASNKYGRNYGYTF
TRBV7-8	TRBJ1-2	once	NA	TGTGCCAGCAGCAGTACTCGGCACTATGGCTACACCTTC	CASSSTRHYGYTF
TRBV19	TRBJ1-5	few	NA	TGTGCCAGTAGTCAGGGGTTAAAGAGCAATCAGCCCCAGCATTTT	CASSQGLKSNQPQHF
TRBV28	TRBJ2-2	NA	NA	TGTGCCAGCATCTACTCCCGGGGTACCCCCGTCGGGGAGCTGTTTTTT	CASIYSRGTPVGELFF
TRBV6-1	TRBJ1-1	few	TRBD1	TGTGCCAGCATAACAGGGGCGAGACCTGAAGCTTTCTTT	CASITGARPEAFF
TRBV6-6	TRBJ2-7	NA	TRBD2	TGTGCCAGCAGTTACAGCGGGGTTGGGTACGAGCAGTACTTC	CASSYSGVGYEQYF
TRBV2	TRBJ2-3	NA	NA	TGTGCCAGCAGCGGGACTAGCACAGATACGCAGTATTTT	CASSGTSTDTQYF
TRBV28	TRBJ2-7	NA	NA	TGTGCCAGCAGTTTAAGGGGTCCTACCTACGAGCAGTACTTC	CASSLRGPTYEQYF
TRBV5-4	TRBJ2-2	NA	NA	TGTGCCAGCAGCTTTTCTCAGGGAAACACCGGGGAGCTGTTTTTT	CASSFSQGNTGELFF
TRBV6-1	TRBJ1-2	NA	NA	TGTGCCAGCAGTGAAGGCGACAGCTCCTATGGCTACACCTTC	CASSEGDSSYGYTF
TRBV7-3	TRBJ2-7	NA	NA	TGTGCCAGCAGTTCCCCGGGTCGGTCCTACGAGCAGTACTTC	CASSSPGRSYEQYF
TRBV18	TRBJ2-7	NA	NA	TGTGCCAGCTCCCTAGGTAAGGGGTCAGACGAGCAGTACTTC	CASSLGKGSDEQYF
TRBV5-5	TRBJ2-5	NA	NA	TGTGCCAGCAGCTTGTTTCGCCGACAAGAGACCCAGTACTTC	CASSLFRRQETQYF
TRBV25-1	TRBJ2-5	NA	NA	TGTGCCAGCAGTGAATGGAAGCTCTCTCAAGAGACCCAGTACTTC	CASSEWKLSQETQYF
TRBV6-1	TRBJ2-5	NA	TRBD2	TGTGCCAGCAGTCTAATAGCGGGGAGACAAGAGACCCAGTACTTC	CASSLIAGRQETQYF
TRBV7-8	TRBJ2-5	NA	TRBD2	TGTGCCAGCAGCTTAGCAAGCACGGGTAGCGGGAGGGCCAGGGAGACCCAGTACTTC	CASSLASTGSGRARETQYF
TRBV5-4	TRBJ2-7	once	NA	TGTGCCAGCAGCTTGCCTGTCAGGGGTGGTATCTACGAGCAGTACTTC	CASSLPVRGGIYEQYF
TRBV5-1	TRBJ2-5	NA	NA	TGCGCCAGCAGCGCCGACCAAGAGACCCAGTACTTC	CASSADQETQYF
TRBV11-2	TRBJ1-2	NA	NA	TGTGCCAGCACCCTTACGATCGCAACCGGCTACACCTTC	CASTLTIATGYTF
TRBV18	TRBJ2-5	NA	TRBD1	TGTGCCAGCTCACTTCTACAGGGGTCGTTGGAGACCCAGTACTTC	CASSLLQGSLETQYF
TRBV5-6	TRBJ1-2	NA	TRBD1	TGTGCCAGCAGCGCCGGACAGGGCCGGTATGGCTACACCTTC	CASSAGQGRYGYTF
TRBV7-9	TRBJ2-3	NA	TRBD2	TGTGCCAGCAGCTTAGTAAGGGGACTAGCGGTTGGTACGCAGTATTTT	CASSLVRGLAVGTQYF
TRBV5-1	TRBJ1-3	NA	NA	TGCGCCAGCAGCTTGGCAGGGTTGACTGGAAACACCATATATTTT	CASSLAGLTGNTIYF
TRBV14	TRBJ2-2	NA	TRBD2	TGTGCCAGCAGCAAAAGACTAGCGGGACACACCGGGGAGCTGTTTTTT	CASSKRLAGHTGELFF
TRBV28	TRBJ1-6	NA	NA	TGTGCCAGCAGTTCGGACGGAGGGAGTTCACCCCTCCACTTT	CASSSDGGSSPLHF
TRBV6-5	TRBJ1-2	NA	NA	TGTGCCAGCAGAACCGGGTTCTATGGCTACACCTTC	CASRTGFYGYTF
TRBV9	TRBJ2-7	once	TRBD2	TGTGCCAGCAGCGTTGGTTATTCGGGGGGCTACGAGCAGTACTTC	CASSVGYSGGYEQYF
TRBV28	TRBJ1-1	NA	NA	TGTGCCAGCAGTTTTGGGGGGCGTGACACTGAAGCTTTCTTT	CASSFGGRDTEAFF
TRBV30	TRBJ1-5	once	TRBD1	TGTGCCTGGGGACAGGGGAGCTCTTTCAATCAGCCCCAGCATTTT	CAWGQGSSFNQPQHF
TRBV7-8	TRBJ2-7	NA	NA	TGTGCCAGCAGCTTAACCGGGGCGACCTACGAGCAGTACTTC	CASSLTGATYEQYF
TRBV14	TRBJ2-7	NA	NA	TGTGCCAGCAGCCAAGGTGGCGGGGCCTACGAGCAGTACTTC	CASSQGGGAYEQYF
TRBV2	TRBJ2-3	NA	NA	TGTGCCAGCTCTTTCATCCGGACCTCAGGGACAGATACGCAGTATTTT	CASSFIRTSGTDTQYF
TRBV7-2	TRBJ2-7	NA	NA	TGTGCCAGTACCCCCACTGGTGGACTTGGAAGGGGGTACTTC	CASTPTGGLGRGYF
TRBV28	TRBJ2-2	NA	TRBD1	TGTGCCAGCAGTGGGACAGGGTGGACCGGGGAGCTGTTTTTT	CASSGTGWTGELFF
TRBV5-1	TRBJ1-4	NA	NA	TGCGCCAGCAGCTTTCAGGGAAGGGAGTATGAAAAACTGTTTTTT	CASSFQGREYEKLFF
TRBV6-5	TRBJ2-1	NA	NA	TGTGCCAGCAGTCGACCCCAGGGATTAAGGCAGTTCTTC	CASSRPQGLRQFF